The next 5 T cell receptor beta chains were all read from a single sample in a study of graft-versus-host responses after intestinal transplantation. Measured with immunoSEQ multiplex PCR; TCRdb has only the in-frame clones, and not every one. The top ten clones hold around 1.8% of a sample with about 63,000 clones, roughly 89% of them seen once. Intraepithelial and lamina propria lymphocytes were released after the graft tissue was processed. Here the sequenced sample was ileum tissue, taken 350 to 400 days after transplant. The receptor source for this set is a human patient who received an intestinal transplant, so some T cells may come from the graft donor.

This chain connects TRBV6-1 to TRBJ2-1, with D unclear. Germline CDR1 is MNHNS and CDR2 is SASEGT. The CDR3 has 12 amino acids. The V end lost 7 bases, the J end lost 6 bases, and 10 bases lay between the germline ends. CDR3 sequence (DNA): TGTGCCAGCAAGAGTGTGAGCAATGAGCAGTTCTTC. This encodes CASKSVSNEQFF.

The rearrangement joins TRBV4-1 to TRBJ2-3; maybe TRBD1 (6 bases). Looked up from germline, CDR1 is MGHRA and CDR2 is YSYEKL. The CDR3 has 14 amino acids. Trimming removed 3 bases at V and 4 bases at J, with 11 bases between. The CDR3 here is CASSQLGAADTQYF. DNA of the CDR3: TGCGCCAGCAGCCAGTTGGGGGCGGCAGATACGCAGTATTTT.

About this clone itself: Other DNA sequences in this specimen translate into the identical CDR3. This chain uses TRBV4-1 with TRBJ1-2; D not resolved. CDR3 length equals 14 residues. Germline V gives CDR1 MGHRA, CDR2 YSYEKL. V lost 0 bases, J lost 0 bases, and 5 bases lay in between. CDR3 DNA sequence: TGCGCCAGCAGCCAAGACACCGCTAACTATGGCTACACCTTC. This codes for CASSQDTANYGYTF.

CDR3 coding DNA: TGTGCCAGCAGTGGGGCTGAAATAGCGGGGGACAATGAGCAGTTCTTC. Amino acids: CASSGAEIAGDNEQFF. V is TRBV28 and J is TRBJ2-1; 9 positions agree with TRBD2. V shed 5 bases, J shed 5 bases, and the junction held 10 bases outside the gene matches. The CDR3 runs 16 residues. Per germline, CDR1 MDHEN and CDR2 SYDVKM.

The CDR3 here is CASSQLRGDEETQYF. The CDR3 DNA is TGCGCCAGCAGCCAACTACGAGGGGACGAGGAGACCCAGTACTTC. The chain employs TRBV4-1 and TRBJ2-5; D is possibly TRBD1 or TRBD2 (5 bases each). The CDR3 runs to 15 residues. V was clipped by 2 bases and J by 5 bases, with 15 bases between them. Germline CDR1 is MGHRA and CDR2 is YSYEKL.